Presented here are 12 T cell receptor beta chains from one specimen sequenced in a study of OX40 agonist ivuxolimab in advanced cancers. Measured with immunoSEQ multiplex PCR; TCRdb has only the in-frame clones, and not every one. This sample has 69,000 or so clones, with approximately 90% found just once. The specimen was CD4+ or CD8+ T cells sorted from blood, collected in a trial of the OX40 agonist ivuxolimab. The receptors shown here come from an adult with an advanced solid tumor such as melanoma, head and neck, liver or kidney cancer.

V gene TRBV27 combines with J gene TRBJ2-1, with 8 positions matching TRBD1. The J segment lost 15 bases and the V segment lost 2 bases, leaving 18 bases of the junction unmatched. This CDR3 is built from 16 residues. Germline loops: CDR1 MNHEY, CDR2 SMNVEV (reference sequence). This chain's CDR3 is CASSLRPGQGALAGFF. The CDR3 DNA follows: TGTGCCAGCAGTTTACGCCCCGGACAGGGCGCCCTTGCCGGGTTCTTC.

The chain carries TRBV6-5 and TRBJ2-3; TRBD1 matches 10 bases. V lost 10 bases, J lost 3 bases, and 7 bases stayed unmatched. This CDR3 contains 14 residues. The germline V gene encodes CDR1 MNHEY and CDR2 SVGAGI. CDR3 in DNA: TGTGCCACCCAGTGGGACAGGGGAACAGATACGCAGTATTTT. Translation gives CATQWDRGTDTQYF.

The chain combines TRBV2 with TRBJ2-1; unclear D gene. The germline CDR1 and CDR2 sequences are SNHLY and FYNNEI. The CDR3 is 12 amino acids. V lost 5 bases, J lost 10 bases, and 12 bases lay in between. For the CDR3, the DNA is TGTGCCAGCAGTTCTCCGGGCCCCGAGCAGTTCTTC. Protein: CASSSPGPEQFF.

The chain links TRBV2 to TRBJ1-6, with unresolved D. The CDR3 is made up of 14 amino acids. In germline, CDR1 is SNHLY, CDR2 FYNNEI. Between the trimmed V and J ends, which lost 3 bases and 8 bases, there was a span of 11 bases. CDR3 bases: TGTGCCAGCAGTGACTTCAGTGGGTATTCACCCCTCCACTTT. This encodes CASSDFSGYSPLHF.

This chain connects TRBV19 to TRBJ1-6; D is unresolved. The CDR3 covers 13 residues. CDR1 and CDR2 from the germline V gene are LNHDA and SQIVND (reference sequence). V shed 6 bases and J shed 7 bases, with 10 bases lying between them. The CDR3: CASRSSSNSPLHF. The CDR3 nucleotides read TGTGCCAGTAGGTCGAGTTCCAATTCACCCCTCCACTTT.

This chain uses TRBV18 with TRBJ1-3; D not certain. V shed 3 bases and J shed 1 base, with 10 bases lying between them. The CDR3 has 15 residues. Germline V lookup: CDR1 KGHSH, CDR2 LQKENI. The CDR3 bases are TGTGCCAGCTCACCCGGGGAGTTTTCTGGAAACACCATATATTTT. It is translated as CASSPGEFSGNTIYF.

J is TRBJ1-2 and V is TRBV6-1; unclear D gene. V was clipped by 4 bases and J by 1 base, with 7 bases between them. Germline lookup yields CDR1 MNHNS and CDR2 SASEGT. This CDR3 has 13 amino acids. The CDR3 DNA is TGTGCCAGCAGTGTAGTGGATAACTATGGCTACACCTTC. Its translation: CASSVVDNYGYTF.

This clone showed up just once. The V gene is TRBV9, the J gene TRBJ2-5; no definite D call. Looked up from germline, CDR1 is SGDLS and CDR2 is YYNGEE. V was clipped by 3 bases and J by 1 base, with 7 bases between them. There are 13 residues in the CDR3. CDR3 sequence: CASSGPSQETQYF. CDR3 sequence (DNA): TGTGCCAGCAGCGGACCCTCCCAAGAGACCCAGTACTTC.

The gene calls are TRBV23-1 and TRBJ1-2; unclear D gene. TRBV23-1 is designated an ORF whose function remains uncertain. The V end lost 0 bases, the J end lost 4 bases, and 9 bases lay between the germline ends. The CDR3 runs 14 residues. This chain's CDR3 is CASSQSSVIYGYTF. The CDR3 coding sequence is TGCGCCAGCAGTCAATCCTCCGTAATCTATGGCTACACCTTC.

This chain connects TRBV2 to TRBJ1-1; D not resolved. Trimming left V 6 bases short and J 1 base short, with 12 bases between. The CDR3 covers 14 residues. Germline V CDR1 and CDR2: SNHLY, FYNNEI. The chain's CDR3 is CASRGRAQNTEAFF. DNA for the CDR3: TGTGCCAGCAGAGGACGGGCTCAGAACACTGAAGCTTTCTTT.

V usage is TRBV7-9 and J usage is TRBJ1-2; tentative D call: TRBD1 (5 bases). V gave up 8 bases and J gave up 6 bases, with 22 bases separating them. The CDR3 runs 15 residues. Looked up from germline, CDR1 is SEHNR and CDR2 is FQNEAQ (reference sequence). Here the CDR3 DNA reads TGTGCCAGCTCTCCGGACACAAGGGGCGGGAATGGCTACACCTTC. Amino acid sequence: CASSPDTRGGNGYTF. Full variable domain (rest looked up from reference TRBV7-9 and TRBJ1-2): DTGVSQNPRHKITKRGQNVTFRCDPISEHNRLYWYRQTLGQGPEFLTYFQNEAQLEKSRLLSDRFSAERPKGSFSTLEIQRTEQGDSAMYLCASSPDTRGGNGYTFGSGTRLTVV.

This chain connects TRBV7-2 to TRBJ2-5; D perhaps matches TRBD1 (6 bases). Per the germline V gene, CDR1 is SGHTA and CDR2 is FQGNSA. The CDR3 consists of 11 residues. V was shortened by 6 bases and J by 4 bases, with 6 bases between the two germline ends. CDR3 region: CASRGAETQYF. Here the CDR3 DNA reads TGTGCCAGCAGGGGGGCAGAGACCCAGTACTTC.